This TCR beta chain was identified in a study of CXCR3-negative and CXCR3-positive naive CD8 T cells. The wider study: Sequencing yielded around 150 million TRB reads, roughly 1.5 +/- 0.3 million per library.

With respect to this clonotype: Antigen: not known.

This CDR3 has 11 residues. Germline loops: CDR1 SQVTM, CDR2 ANQGSEA. TRB cDNA was prepared as libraries by UMI-labeled 5' RACE. From its re-call of the 5' RACE reads, TCRdb lists each CDR3 protein once, without DNA. The table counts 150,000 or so distinct CDR3 sequences; approximately 0.5% lies in the top ten. Findings and limits, study-wide: Surface CD5 was comparable between naive subsets; TCR strength was inferred from TRB CDR3 properties. TRB CDR3s of CXCR3-positive naive cells were more hydrophobic than those of CXCR3-negative naive cells. Diversity in memory CD8+ cells fell much lower than the comparably high levels seen in both naive subsets.

CD45RO-CCR7+CD27+CD95- cells counted as naive CD8+ T cells. The source is a human donor in good health. Some clones in this sample may be carry-over from other donors' samples. This chain links TRBV29-1 with TRBJ1-1; TCRdb picks TRBD1, but there is no DNA to check that call. Sequenced: naive CXCR3+ CD8+ T cells from blood. This sample's subset: CD45RO-CCR7+CD27+CD95- naive CD8+ T cells expressing CXCR3 (TNR3+). The CDR3 reads CSVRGDTEAFF.